The following is a T cell receptor beta chain sequence with its context. The antigen remains undetermined. The sample belongs to a study of response to subunit inactivated influenza vaccine. Study results and limitations: The authors suggested that few new T cells are recruited per seasonal influenza vaccination.

TCRdb re-called the RT-PCR reads with MiXCR, one entry per CDR3 protein. The sample contains more than 150,000 distinct CDR3 sequences, about 9% of which appear only once. The receptor was derived from a man aged 45-65 years who received an inactivated influenza vaccine. Source: non-naive T cells sorted from PBMCs, taken on the day of vaccination.

In DNA form, the CDR3 reads TGTGCCAGCAGCTCCGGACAGAAGAACACTGAAGCTTTCTTT. Its translation: CASSSGQKNTEAFF. The genes are TRBV7-9 and TRBJ1-1; maybe TRBD1 (6 bases). With 4 bases removed from V and 1 base from J, the gap between germline ends came to 10 bases. The CDR3 has 14 residues. Germline CDR1 is SEHNR and CDR2 is FQNEAQ (reference sequence).